This is a list of T cell receptor beta chains from one sample in a study of glioma-infiltrating T cells after dendritic cell vaccination. Profiled with immunoSEQ multiplex PCR; TCRdb holds only in-frame clones, not every one. Of about 99,000 clones in the sample, approximately 80% were seen once. The input for sequencing was blood, taken before dendritic cell vaccination. These receptors were obtained from a human donor with glioblastoma. CDR3s include the opening cysteine and the closing phenylalanine or tryptophan. The D gene is left open where the match is weak. The size field is filled for only some rows; it gives once, few, many or a size class.

NA	TRBV7-9	TRBJ2-5	TRBD1	TGTGCCAGCAGCCGGACAGGGGGCTCAGAGACCCAGTACTTC	CASSRTGGSETQYF
NA	TRBV11-3	TRBJ1-2	NA	TGTGCCAGCAGCTTGGTGAGGGCCCCCCGGTCCTTTGGCTACACCTTC	CASSLVRAPRSFGYTF
NA	TRBV6-6	TRBJ2-4	NA	TGTGCCAGCAGCACACATACCGGAACAGGGAAAAACATTCAGTACTTC	CASSTHTGTGKNIQYF
NA	TRBV4-1	TRBJ2-1	TRBD2	TGCGCCAGCAGCCAGGGACTAGCGGGGGGTATACAGTTCTTC	CASSQGLAGGIQFF
NA	TRBV11-2	TRBJ2-3	NA	TGTGCCAGCAGCCCCACGGCGGGATTCACAGATACGCAGTATTTT	CASSPTAGFTDTQYF
NA	TRBV12-5	TRBJ1-6	TRBD1	TGTGCTAGTGGCAGCAGGACAGGGGGCGCCGGGTTGGGGTCACCCCTCCACTTT	CASGSRTGGAGLGSPLHF
NA	TRBV5-4	TRBJ1-3	NA	TGTGCCAGCAGCCGGGACATTGGAAACACCATATATTTT	CASSRDIGNTIYF
NA	TRBV15	TRBJ2-7	NA	TGTGCCGCCAGCAGGACCCGGTGGAGCTACGAGCAGTACTTC	CAASRTRWSYEQYF
NA	TRBV6-5	TRBJ2-7	TRBD2	TGTGCCAGCAGTTTTCTAGCGGGGAGCTCCTACGAGCAGTACTTC	CASSFLAGSSYEQYF
once	TRBV2	TRBJ2-7	TRBD1	TGTGCCAGCAGCTATGAGGGACAGCTCGGCGAGCAGTACTTC	CASSYEGQLGEQYF
NA	TRBV6-1	TRBJ1-2	TRBD1	TGTGCCAGCAGTGAACCGGGACAGACTACTAACTATGGCTACACCTTC	CASSEPGQTTNYGYTF
NA	TRBV7-8	TRBJ1-1	NA	TGTGCCAGCAGCTTAGCCACGGGGAGAGCCACTGAAGCTTTCTTT	CASSLATGRATEAFF
NA	TRBV7-8	TRBJ2-1	NA	TGTGCCAGCAGCCCACAAAGACAGGATTTGGCAAATGAGCAGTTCTTC	CASSPQRQDLANEQFF
NA	TRBV11-3	TRBJ2-5	TRBD2	TGTGCCACCAAAGCGGGGGGCCTTGTGGAGGAGACCCAGTACTTC	CATKAGGLVEETQYF
NA	TRBV7-9	TRBJ2-5	TRBD2	TGTGCCAGCAGCTTAAGACTAGCGGAAGAGACCCAGTACTTC	CASSLRLAEETQYF
few	TRBV5-4	TRBJ1-2	TRBD1	TGTGCCAGCAGCTTGAGCACAGGGGGCTCGTCGGGCTACACCTTC	CASSLSTGGSSGYTF
NA	TRBV11-2	TRBJ1-1	NA	TGTGCCAGCAGCCCACCTTGGAGAGGCGCGAACACTGAAGCTTTCTTT	CASSPPWRGANTEAFF
few	TRBV11-2	TRBJ1-4	NA	TGTGCCAGCAGCTTAACGGCGGGTCACGGGGATGAAAAACTGTTTTTT	CASSLTAGHGDEKLFF
NA	TRBV5-1	TRBJ1-1	NA	TGCGCCAGCAGCTATGGACAGATGAACACTGAAGCTTTCTTT	CASSYGQMNTEAFF
NA	TRBV5-4	TRBJ1-6	TRBD1	TGTGCCAGCAGCTTTACCGGACAGGGGGTCGATTCACCCCTCCACTTT	CASSFTGQGVDSPLHF
NA	TRBV2	TRBJ1-1	NA	TGTGCCAGCAGTGAACGAGTAACAGTTGAAGCTTTCTTT	CASSERVTVEAFF
NA	TRBV5-1	TRBJ1-4	NA	TGCGCCAGCAGCTTGTCAGGGTCTTATGAAAAACTGTTTTTT	CASSLSGSYEKLFF
few	TRBV4-1	TRBJ1-2	NA	TGCGCCAGCAACCGCCAATCAGGGGATCATGGCTACACCTTC	CASNRQSGDHGYTF
NA	TRBV30	TRBJ1-3	NA	TGTGCCGATGGACTAGGGGGCTCTGGAAACACCATATATTTT	CADGLGGSGNTIYF
NA	TRBV19	TRBJ1-2	NA	TGTGCCAGTAGTATAACAGGGTACTATGGCTACACCTTC	CASSITGYYGYTF
NA	TRBV5-1	TRBJ2-7	TRBD1	TGCGCCAGCAGCTTCAACGACAGGGGAGACGAGCAGTACTTC	CASSFNDRGDEQYF
NA	TRBV19	TRBJ2-1	NA	TGTGCCAGTAGTGGGGGCGAGGGGGGGAAGTTCTTC	CASSGGEGGKFF
NA	TRBV19	TRBJ2-1	NA	TGTGCCAGTAGTCTCCAGGGGGGACCCTACAATGAGCAGTTCTTC	CASSLQGGPYNEQFF
NA	TRBV6-5	TRBJ1-6	TRBD1	TGTGCCAGCAGTTACACCGGGACAGATAATTCACCCCTCCACTTT	CASSYTGTDNSPLHF
NA	TRBV6-4	TRBJ2-2	NA	TGTGCCAGCAGTGAGGGGGCGGGGGCCGGCACCGGGGAGCTGTTTTTT	CASSEGAGAGTGELFF
NA	TRBV5-6	TRBJ2-1	NA	TGTGCCAGCAGCCTGCGCCCCGACAGATTACCGCCTTACAATGAGCAGTTCTTC	CASSLRPDRLPPYNEQFF
once	TRBV6-4	TRBJ2-7	TRBD1	TGTGCCAGCAGTTCCGACAGGGGCTACGAGCAGTACTTC	CASSSDRGYEQYF
NA	TRBV30	TRBJ1-4	NA	TGTGCCTGGAGTCGAGGGGGAAGTAATGAAAAACTGTTTTTT	CAWSRGGSNEKLFF
NA	TRBV5-1	TRBJ1-1	TRBD1	TGCGCCAGCAGCTTAACAGGGGATGGGGACACTGAAGCTTTCTTT	CASSLTGDGDTEAFF
NA	TRBV6-5	TRBJ2-1	TRBD1	TGTGCCAGCAGTCTCAGGGGGCGAAACAATGAGCAGTTCTTC	CASSLRGRNNEQFF
NA	TRBV4-2	TRBJ2-3	TRBD2	TGTGCCAGCAGCCATCTGGGACTAGCGGTCAAGGGCACAGATACGCAGTATTTT	CASSHLGLAVKGTDTQYF
many	TRBV7-6	TRBJ2-1	NA	TGTGCCAGCAGCTCAATGAATGAGCAGTTCTTC	CASSSMNEQFF
NA	TRBV5-1	TRBJ2-3	TRBD1	TGCGCCAGCAGCTCAACAGGGGGCGGTAAGATCAGCACAGATACGCAGTATTTT	CASSSTGGGKISTDTQYF
few	TRBV6-6	TRBJ2-1	NA	TGTGCCAGCAGTTACAGTGACTCGGAGCAGTTCTTC	CASSYSDSEQFF
NA	TRBV14	TRBJ2-7	NA	TGTGCCAGCAGCCAAGGACAGGTCCTCTCCTACGAGCAGTACTTC	CASSQGQVLSYEQYF
NA	TRBV18	TRBJ2-3	TRBD2	TGTGCCAGCTCATCAAGGACTAGCGGGGGTGGCACAGATACGCAGTATTTT	CASSSRTSGGGTDTQYF
NA	TRBV6-1	TRBJ2-2	TRBD1	TGTGCCAGCAGTGAAGGGACAGGGGGCACCGGGGAGCTGGTTTTT	CASSEGTGGTGELVF
NA	TRBV7-8	TRBJ1-2	NA	TGTGCCAGCAGCTTATGGAGGGATGGCTACACCTTC	CASSLWRDGYTF
NA	TRBV9	TRBJ1-2	NA	TGTGCCAGCAGCGCGACAGCTGTTAACTATGGCTACACCTTC	CASSATAVNYGYTF
NA	TRBV5-5	TRBJ1-2	NA	TGTGCCAGCAGCTTGGACACGGCTGCCAGGTCTGGCTACACCTTC	CASSLDTAARSGYTF
once	TRBV18	TRBJ2-2	NA	TGTGCCAGCTCACCACCTATTTCAGGGACCGGGGAGCTGTTTTTT	CASSPPISGTGELFF
NA	TRBV6-6	TRBJ2-7	NA	TGTGCCAGCAGTTACTCTCCGGGACAACAATACGAGCAGTACTTC	CASSYSPGQQYEQYF
NA	TRBV4-2	TRBJ2-7	TRBD1	TGTGCCAGCAGCTCCCGACAGGGGAGGTGGGAGCAGTACTTC	CASSSRQGRWEQYF
NA	TRBV11-3	TRBJ1-1	NA	TGTGCCAGCAGCTTAGACAGGGCGGCTGAAGCTTTCTTT	CASSLDRAAEAFF
NA	TRBV7-2	TRBJ2-1	TRBD2	TGTGCCAGCAGCTTATCCCTCTGGCGGGGGGGCCTCCACAATGAGCAGTTCTTC	CASSLSLWRGGLHNEQFF
NA	TRBV4-1	TRBJ1-2	TRBD1	TGCGCCAGCAGCCAATGGGGGACAGGGGGCATACATGGCTACACCTTC	CASSQWGTGGIHGYTF
NA	TRBV9	TRBJ2-3	TRBD1	TGTGCCAGCAGCGTAGATCAGGGGGCGGGAGATACGCAGTATTTT	CASSVDQGAGDTQYF
NA	TRBV30	TRBJ1-1	TRBD1	TGTGCCTGGAGGGGACAGTCACGAAGCTACACTGAAGCTTTCTTT	CAWRGQSRSYTEAFF
NA	TRBV2	TRBJ1-5	TRBD1	TGTGCCAGCAGTACAGCCCGGGACAGGGGGCGAGTTGGCAATCAGCCCCAGCATTTT	CASSTARDRGRVGNQPQHF
NA	TRBV5-4	TRBJ1-3	NA	TGTGCCAGCAGCTTGGACCGGGGCTCTGGAAACACCATATATTTT	CASSLDRGSGNTIYF
NA	TRBV10-1	TRBJ2-7	NA	TGCGCCAGCCGCTACATTTACCCGACAGAGAGTACCTACGAGCAGTACTTC	CASRYIYPTESTYEQYF
NA	TRBV7-2	TRBJ2-1	NA	TGTGCCAGCAGCCTCCCAAAACAGGCAACCTCCTACAATGAGCAGTTCTTC	CASSLPKQATSYNEQFF